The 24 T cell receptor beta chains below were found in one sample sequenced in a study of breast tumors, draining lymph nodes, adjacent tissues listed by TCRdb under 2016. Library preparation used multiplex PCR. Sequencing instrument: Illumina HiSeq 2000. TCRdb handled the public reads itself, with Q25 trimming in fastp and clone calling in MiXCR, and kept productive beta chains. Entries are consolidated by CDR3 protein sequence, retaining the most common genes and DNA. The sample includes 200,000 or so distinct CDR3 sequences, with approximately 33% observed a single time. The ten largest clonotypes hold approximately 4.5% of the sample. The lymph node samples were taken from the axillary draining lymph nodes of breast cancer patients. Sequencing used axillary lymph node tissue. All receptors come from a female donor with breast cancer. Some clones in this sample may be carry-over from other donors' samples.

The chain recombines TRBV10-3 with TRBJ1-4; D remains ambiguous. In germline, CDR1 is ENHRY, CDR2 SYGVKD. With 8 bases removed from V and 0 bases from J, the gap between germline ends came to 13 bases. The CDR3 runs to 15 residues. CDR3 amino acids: CAIVGPASTNEKLFF. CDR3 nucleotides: TGTGCCATCGTCGGCCCAGCTTCAACTAATGAAAAACTGTTTTTT.

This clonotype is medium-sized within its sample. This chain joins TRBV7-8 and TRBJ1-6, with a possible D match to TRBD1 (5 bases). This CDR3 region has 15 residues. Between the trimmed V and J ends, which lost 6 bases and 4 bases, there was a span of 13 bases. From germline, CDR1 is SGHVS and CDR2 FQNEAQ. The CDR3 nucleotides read TGTGCCAGCAGACCCGGAGACAGTTATAATTCACCCCTCCACTTT. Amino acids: CASRPGDSYNSPLHF.

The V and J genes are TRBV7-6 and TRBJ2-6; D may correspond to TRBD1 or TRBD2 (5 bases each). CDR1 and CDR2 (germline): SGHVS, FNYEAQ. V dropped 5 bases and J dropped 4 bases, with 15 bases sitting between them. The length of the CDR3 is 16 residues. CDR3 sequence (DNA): TGTGCCAGCAGCAGGGACCCGAACACCGGGGCCAACGTCCTGACTTTC. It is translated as CASSRDPNTGANVLTF. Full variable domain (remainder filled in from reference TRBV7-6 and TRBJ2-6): GAGVSQSPRYKVTKRGQDVALRCDPISGHVSLYWYRQALGQGPEFLTYFNYEAQQDKSGLPNDRFSAERPEGSISTLTIQRTEQRDSAMYRCASSRDPNTGANVLTFGAGSRLTVL.

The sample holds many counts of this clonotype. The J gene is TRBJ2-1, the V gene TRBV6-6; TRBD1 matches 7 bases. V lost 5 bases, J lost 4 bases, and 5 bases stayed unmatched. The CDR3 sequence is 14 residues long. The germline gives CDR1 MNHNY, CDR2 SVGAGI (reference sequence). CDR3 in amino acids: CASSRDRAYNEQFF. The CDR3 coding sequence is TGTGCCAGCAGTCGAGACAGGGCGTACAATGAGCAGTTCTTC.

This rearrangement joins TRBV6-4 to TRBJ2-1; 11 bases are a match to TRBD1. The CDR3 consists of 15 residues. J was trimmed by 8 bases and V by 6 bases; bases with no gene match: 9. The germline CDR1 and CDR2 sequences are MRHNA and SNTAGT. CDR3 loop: CASSPGTGGGYEQFF. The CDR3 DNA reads TGTGCCAGCAGCCCCGGGACAGGGGGGGGGTATGAGCAGTTCTTC.

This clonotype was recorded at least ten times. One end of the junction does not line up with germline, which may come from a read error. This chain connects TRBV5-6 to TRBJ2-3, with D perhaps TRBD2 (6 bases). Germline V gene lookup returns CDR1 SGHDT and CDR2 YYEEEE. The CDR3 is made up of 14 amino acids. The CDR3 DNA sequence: TGTGCCAGCAGCTTAGGAGGGGTTGGAGATACGCAATATTTT. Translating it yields CASSLGGVGDTQYF.

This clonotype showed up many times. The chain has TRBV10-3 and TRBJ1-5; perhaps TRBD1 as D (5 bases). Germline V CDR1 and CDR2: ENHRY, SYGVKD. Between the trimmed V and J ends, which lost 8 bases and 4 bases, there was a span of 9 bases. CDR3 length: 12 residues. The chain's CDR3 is CAIRDGNQPQHF. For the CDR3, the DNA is TGTGCCATCCGGGACGGTAATCAGCCCCAGCATTTT.

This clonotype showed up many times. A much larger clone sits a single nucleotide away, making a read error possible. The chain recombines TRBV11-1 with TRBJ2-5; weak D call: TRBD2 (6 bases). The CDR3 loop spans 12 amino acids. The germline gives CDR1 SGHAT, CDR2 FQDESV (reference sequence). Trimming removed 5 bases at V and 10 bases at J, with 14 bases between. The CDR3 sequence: CASSERAGIQYF. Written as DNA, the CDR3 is TGTGCCAGCAGCGAAAGGGCGGGAATCCAGTACTTC.

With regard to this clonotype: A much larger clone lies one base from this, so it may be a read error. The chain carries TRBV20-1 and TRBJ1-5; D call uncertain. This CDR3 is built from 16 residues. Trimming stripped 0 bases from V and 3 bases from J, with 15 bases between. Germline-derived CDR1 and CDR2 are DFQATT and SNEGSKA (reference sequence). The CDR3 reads CSARDKKRGANQPQHF. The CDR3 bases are TGCAGTGCTAGAGATAAGAAACGGGGAGCCAATCAGCCCCAGCATTTT.

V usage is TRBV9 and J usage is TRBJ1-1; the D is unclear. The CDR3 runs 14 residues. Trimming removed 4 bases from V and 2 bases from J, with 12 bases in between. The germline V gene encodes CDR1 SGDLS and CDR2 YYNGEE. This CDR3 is CASSLGPPNTEAFF. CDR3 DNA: TGTGCCAGCAGCCTCGGGCCGCCCAACACTGAAGCTTTCTTT.

The CDR3, as DNA: TGCAGTGCTGAGGACGGGAGCACTGAAGCTTTCTTT. Its translation is CSAEDGSTEAFF. The chain carries TRBV20-1 and TRBJ1-1; D is ambiguous. Between the trimmed V and J ends, which lost 5 bases and 4 bases, there was a span of 11 bases. The CDR3 covers 12 residues. Germline V CDR1 and CDR2: DFQATT, SNEGSKA (reference sequence).

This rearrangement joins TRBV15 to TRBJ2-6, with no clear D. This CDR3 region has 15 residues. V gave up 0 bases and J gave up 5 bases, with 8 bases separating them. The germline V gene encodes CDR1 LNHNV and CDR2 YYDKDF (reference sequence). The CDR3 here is CATSREDRRANVLTF. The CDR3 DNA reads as TGTGCCACCAGCAGAGAGGACCGCAGGGCCAACGTCCTGACTTTC. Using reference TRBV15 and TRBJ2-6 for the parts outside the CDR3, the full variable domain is DAMVIQNPRYQVTQFGKPVTLSCSQTLNHNVMYWYQQKSSQAPKLLFHYYDKDFNNEADTPDNFQSRRPNTSFCFLDIRSPGLGDTAMYLCATSREDRRANVLTFGAGSRLTVL.

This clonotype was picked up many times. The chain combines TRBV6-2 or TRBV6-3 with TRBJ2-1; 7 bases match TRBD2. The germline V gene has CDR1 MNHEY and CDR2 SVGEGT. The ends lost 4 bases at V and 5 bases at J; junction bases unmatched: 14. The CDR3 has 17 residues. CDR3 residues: CASSLLPGLPPDNEQFF. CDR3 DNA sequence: TGTGCCAGCAGTTTGCTACCGGGACTACCCCCGGACAATGAGCAGTTCTTC.

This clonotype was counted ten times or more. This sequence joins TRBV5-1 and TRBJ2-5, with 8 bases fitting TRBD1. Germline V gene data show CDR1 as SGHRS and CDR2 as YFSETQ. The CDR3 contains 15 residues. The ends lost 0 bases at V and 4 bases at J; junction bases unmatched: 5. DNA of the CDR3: TGCGCCAGCAGCTTGGCGCAGGGGGCTGGAGAGACCCAGTACTTC. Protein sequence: CASSLAQGAGETQYF. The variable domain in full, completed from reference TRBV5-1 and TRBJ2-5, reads KAGVTQTPRYLIKTRGQQVTLSCSPISGHRSVSWYQQTPGQGLQFLFEYFSETQRNKGNFPGRFSGRQFSNSRSEMNVSTLELGDSALYLCASSLAQGAGETQYFGPGTRLLVL.

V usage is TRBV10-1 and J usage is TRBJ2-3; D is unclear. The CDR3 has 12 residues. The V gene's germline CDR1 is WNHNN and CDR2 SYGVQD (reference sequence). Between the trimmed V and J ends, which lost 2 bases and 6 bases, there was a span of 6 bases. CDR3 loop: CASSENRDTQYF. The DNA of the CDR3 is TGCGCCAGCAGTGAGAACCGGGATACGCAGTATTTT.

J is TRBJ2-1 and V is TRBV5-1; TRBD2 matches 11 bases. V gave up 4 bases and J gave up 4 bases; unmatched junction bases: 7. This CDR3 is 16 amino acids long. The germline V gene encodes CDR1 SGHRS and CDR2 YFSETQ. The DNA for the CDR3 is TGCGCCAGCAGCAAATTAGCGGGGGGGGCTTACAATGAGCAGTTCTTC. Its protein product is CASSKLAGGAYNEQFF.

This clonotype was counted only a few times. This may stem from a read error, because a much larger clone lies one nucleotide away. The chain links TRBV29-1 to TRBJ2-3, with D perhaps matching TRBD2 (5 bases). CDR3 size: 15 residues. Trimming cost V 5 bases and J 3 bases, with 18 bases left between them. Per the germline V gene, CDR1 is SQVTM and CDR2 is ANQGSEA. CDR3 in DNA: TGCAGCGTTCCCACCGGGATCGAAAGAACAGATACGCAGTATTTT. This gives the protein CSVPTGIERTDTQYF.

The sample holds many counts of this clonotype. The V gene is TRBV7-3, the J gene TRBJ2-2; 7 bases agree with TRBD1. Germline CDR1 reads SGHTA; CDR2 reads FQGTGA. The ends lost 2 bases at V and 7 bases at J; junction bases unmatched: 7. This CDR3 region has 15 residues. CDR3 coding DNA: TGTGCCAGCAGCTTAGAGGGGGCGACAGGCGGGGAGCTGTTTTTT. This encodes CASSLEGATGGELFF.

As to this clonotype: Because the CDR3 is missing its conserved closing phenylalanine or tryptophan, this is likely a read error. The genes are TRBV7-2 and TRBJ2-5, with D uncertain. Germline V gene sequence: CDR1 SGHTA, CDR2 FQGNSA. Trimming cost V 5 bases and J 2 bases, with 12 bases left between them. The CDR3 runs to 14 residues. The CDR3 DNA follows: TGTGCCAGCAGCCAATGGGCAGAGCAAGAGACCCAGTACCTC. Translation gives CASSQWAEQETQYL.

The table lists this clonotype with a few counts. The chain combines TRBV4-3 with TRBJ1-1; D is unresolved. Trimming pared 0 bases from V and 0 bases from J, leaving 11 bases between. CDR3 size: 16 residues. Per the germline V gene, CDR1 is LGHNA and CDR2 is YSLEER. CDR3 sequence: CASSQDGSGLNTEAFF. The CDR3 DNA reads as TGCGCCAGCAGCCAAGACGGGTCAGGCTTGAACACTGAAGCTTTCTTT.

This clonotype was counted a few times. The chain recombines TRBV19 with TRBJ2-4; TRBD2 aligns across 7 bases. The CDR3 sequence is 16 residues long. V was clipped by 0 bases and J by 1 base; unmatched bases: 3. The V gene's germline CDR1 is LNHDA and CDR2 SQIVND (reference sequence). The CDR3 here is CASSIEGREAKNIQYF. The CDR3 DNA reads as TGTGCCAGTAGTATAGAGGGGCGGGAGGCCAAAAACATTCAGTACTTC. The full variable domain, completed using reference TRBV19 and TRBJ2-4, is DGGITQSPKYLFRKEGQNVTLSCEQNLNHDAMYWYRQDPGQGLRLIYYSQIVNDFQKGDIAEGYSVSREKKESFPLTVTSAQKNPTAFYLCASSIEGREAKNIQYFGAGTRLSVL.

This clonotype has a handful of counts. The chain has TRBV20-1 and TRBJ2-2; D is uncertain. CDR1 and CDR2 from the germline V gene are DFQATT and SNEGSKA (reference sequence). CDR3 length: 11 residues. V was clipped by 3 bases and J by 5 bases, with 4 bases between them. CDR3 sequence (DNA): TGCAGTGCTAGGGGTACCGGGGAGCTGTTTTTT. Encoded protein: CSARGTGELFF.

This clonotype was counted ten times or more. CDR3: CASGRQVNQPQHF. DNA for the CDR3: TGTGCCAGCGGCCGACAAGTCAATCAGCCCCAGCATTTT. V gene TRBV2 combines with J gene TRBJ1-5; D gene unclear. This CDR3 is built from 13 residues. Germline V gives CDR1 SNHLY, CDR2 FYNNEI. The V and J ends lost 8 bases and 3 bases respectively, with 11 bases between them.

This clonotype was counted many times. CDR3 coding DNA: TGCAGTGCTATGGGACAGTTGGGGCAGGGCCATCAGCCCCAGCATTTT. It codes for CSAMGQLGQGHQPQHF. This chain connects TRBV20-1 to TRBJ1-5; 7 bases align to TRBD1. CDR1 is DFQATT and CDR2 is SNEGSKA in the germline V gene (reference sequence). J lost 5 bases, V lost 4 bases, and 14 bases had no gene match. The CDR3 extends over 16 amino acids.